A selection of T cell receptor beta chains follows, all from one sample in a study of T cells in tuberculosis. Sequencing was performed with immunoSEQ multiplex PCR; in TCRdb, only in-frame clones are kept and a portion is missing. The profile shows approximately 59,000 clones, roughly 79% of them singletons. The sample was CD1b-GMM tetramer-negative cells sorted from PBMCs. The source is an adult woman with latent tuberculosis. The CDR3 runs from the conserved cysteine through the conserved F or W. A D gene is named only where the DNA matches it firmly. Some rows mark clone size as missing; the rest say once, few, many or name a class of expanded clone.

j_call clone_size d_call v_call cdr3_nt cdr3_aa
TRBJ1-2 - - TRBV29-1 TGCAGCGTTGAAGTCGGTGGCTACACCTTC CSVEVGGYTF
TRBJ1-5 - TRBD1 TRBV28 TGTGCCAGCAGTTTAGGGACAGTGTATAGCAATCAGCCCCAGCATTTT CASSLGTVYSNQPQHF
TRBJ2-3 - - TRBV30 TGTGCCTGGAGTCGAGATACGCAGTATTTT CAWSRDTQYF
TRBJ2-3 - - TRBV19 TGTGCCAGTAGTGGCAGGGGTGTTAAAGGCACAGATACGCAGTATTTT CASSGRGVKGTDTQYF
TRBJ1-2 - - TRBV5-4 TGTGCCAGCAGCACGGACGGGGTCTATGGCTACACCTTC CASSTDGVYGYTF
TRBJ2-7 - TRBD2 TRBV7-2 TGTGCCAGCAGCTTGGCTAGCGGGGGGGCCGGATCCTACGAGCAGTACTTC CASSLASGGAGSYEQYF
TRBJ2-1 - TRBD2 TRBV4-1 TGCGCCAGCGGAAGGGAGGCGGGAGGGGGATACAATGAGCAGTTCTTC CASGREAGGGYNEQFF
TRBJ2-7 few - TRBV6-1 TGTGCCAGCAGTTTCAGTACTACCTACGAGCAGTACTTC CASSFSTTYEQYF
TRBJ1-1 - - TRBV6-1 TGTGCCAGCAGTGAAGTTATGAACACTGAAGCTTTCTTT CASSEVMNTEAFF
TRBJ2-7 - - TRBV5-1 TGCGCCAGCAGCTTGATGACTAGCTCCTACGAGCAGTACTTC CASSLMTSSYEQYF
TRBJ2-7 - TRBD2 TRBV27 TGTGCCAGCAGTTTAGGGGCTAGCGGGAACCCTACGGCCCTCGAGCAGTACTTC CASSLGASGNPTALEQYF
TRBJ2-7 - TRBD1 TRBV6-1 TGTGCCAGCAGGGAGACAGGGTCTAGCGAGCAGTACTTC CASRETGSSEQYF
TRBJ1-1 - - TRBV20-1 TGCAGTGCTCCCCGGGGTACTGAAGCTTTCTTT CSAPRGTEAFF
TRBJ2-7 - - TRBV4-1 TGCGCCAGCAGCCTTGGGGACATGGGCGTCGACGAGCAGTACTTC CASSLGDMGVDEQYF
TRBJ2-7 - TRBD2 TRBV6-6 TGTGCCAGCAGCCCTGGACTAGAGGCTACCTACGAGCAGTACTTC CASSPGLEATYEQYF
TRBJ2-1 - TRBD2 TRBV5-1 TGCGCCAGCAGCTCAGCTAGCGGGAGGAAAAATGAGCAGTTCTTC CASSSASGRKNEQFF
TRBJ1-2 - - TRBV11-3 TGTGCCAGCAGCCCCGGACAGCCTAACTATGGCTACACCTTC CASSPGQPNYGYTF
TRBJ1-1 - - TRBV7-9 TGTGCCAGCAGCTTCGGGGCGGTAGGGGGTTTTGCTTTCTTT CASSFGAVGGFAFF
TRBJ1-5 - TRBD1 TRBV6-1 TGTGCCAGTGGACAGGGAATTAATCAGCCCCAGCATTTT CASGQGINQPQHF
TRBJ1-2 - - TRBV7-9 TGTGCCAGCAGCTTAGAGGGGACAAGCTATGGCTACACCTTC CASSLEGTSYGYTF
TRBJ2-1 - TRBD2 TRBV7-9 TGTGCCAGCAGCTTAGGGACTAGCGGACCTCATAATGAGCAGTTCTTC CASSLGTSGPHNEQFF
TRBJ1-5 - - TRBV11-2 TGTGCCAGCAGCCCTACGAGGCTCGATCAGCCCCAGCATTTT CASSPTRLDQPQHF
TRBJ2-2 - TRBD2 TRBV5-1 TGCGCCAGCAGGCCGACTAGCGGGTTAACCGGGGAGCTGTTTTTT CASRPTSGLTGELFF
TRBJ1-1 - - TRBV18 TGTGCCAGCTCACGAGATCTGAACACTGAAGCTTTCTTT CASSRDLNTEAFF
TRBJ2-3 - TRBD2 TRBV6-1 TGTGCCAGCAGTGGGCTAGCGGGCAGAGGTAGCACAGATACGCAGTATTTT CASSGLAGRGSTDTQYF
TRBJ2-1 - TRBD2 TRBV2 TGTGCCAGCAGTGTAGCGGGAGGGCCGGGGGCGGAGCAGTTCTTC CASSVAGGPGAEQFF
TRBJ2-2 - - TRBV11-2 TGTGCCAGCAGCTTGGGGCTAACGAACACCGGGGAGCTGTTTTTT CASSLGLTNTGELFF
TRBJ2-1 once TRBD2 TRBV2 TGTGCCAGCAGGGAATCTAGCGGGAACTACAATGAGCAGTTCTTC CASRESSGNYNEQFF
TRBJ1-1 - TRBD1 TRBV2 TGTGCCAGCAGTATGACAGGGGGTAGTACTGAAGCTTTCTTT CASSMTGGSTEAFF
TRBJ2-1 - TRBD2 TRBV19 TGTGCCAGTAGGCGCGACGGGGGGGCTAGGATGTACAATGAGCAGTTCTTC CASRRDGGARMYNEQFF
TRBJ2-4 - TRBD2 TRBV7-2 TGTGCCAGCAGCTTAACGACTAGCGGTAACATTCAGTACTTC CASSLTTSGNIQYF
TRBJ2-2 - - TRBV12-5 TGTGCTAGTGGTTCAGGGAGGATCGCGAACACCGGGGAGCTGTTTTTT CASGSGRIANTGELFF
TRBJ2-1 few - TRBV7-8 TGTGCCAGCAGCTTCTTCAATGAGCAGTTCTTC CASSFFNEQFF
TRBJ2-2 - TRBD1 TRBV19 TGTGCCAGTAGTCTTAGGGCAGGGACAGCGAACACCGGGGAGCTGTTTTTT CASSLRAGTANTGELFF
TRBJ2-2 once - TRBV15 TGTGCCACCAGCAGAGAAGAGGCACCCACCGGGGAGCTGTTTTTT CATSREEAPTGELFF
TRBJ2-7 - TRBD1 TRBV5-1 TGCGCCAGCACTTTAGGGACAGGAACCTACGAGCAGTACTTC CASTLGTGTYEQYF
TRBJ1-3 few - TRBV28 TGTGCCAGCAGGCCAGGGAACTCTGGAAACACCATATATTTT CASRPGNSGNTIYF
TRBJ1-3 - TRBD1 TRBV6-5 TGTGCCAGCAAAGGACAGGGCCCTGGAAACACCATATATTTT CASKGQGPGNTIYF
TRBJ2-5 once TRBD2 TRBV7-2 TGTGCCAGCAGCCGCCGACTAGCGGGGGGTACGGAGACCCAGTACTTC CASSRRLAGGTETQYF
TRBJ2-3 - TRBD2 TRBV14 TGTGCCAGCAGCCAAGCGGGACTAGCGAGAAATACGCAGTATTTT CASSQAGLARNTQYF
TRBJ1-1 - TRBD1 TRBV28 TGTGCCAGCAGTTCCTACAGGGGGCAGGTTTGGAACACTGAAGCTTTCTTT CASSSYRGQVWNTEAFF
TRBJ2-7 - TRBD2 TRBV7-6 TGTGCCAGCAGCTTAGGACAGCCGGGGGGGGAGCAGTACTTC CASSLGQPGGEQYF
TRBJ2-5 - - TRBV6-6 TGTGCCAGCAGTTACTCGTCCACGGGGGGCCGGCCGACCCAGTACTTC CASSYSSTGGRPTQYF
TRBJ2-7 - TRBD1 TRBV14 TGTGCCAGCAACCGGGACAGGGGCTACGAGCAGTACTTC CASNRDRGYEQYF
TRBJ2-1 few - TRBV6-6 TGTGCCAGCAGTTACCACCCACTCGGGGGTGAGCAGTTCTTC CASSYHPLGGEQFF
TRBJ1-5 - TRBD1 TRBV28 TGTGCCAGCAGTCCCAAAGGGGCAGGGGGACGCAATCAGCCCCAGCATTTT CASSPKGAGGRNQPQHF
TRBJ2-2 few - TRBV14 TGTGCCAGCAGCCAAGAAGCGGGACAGGTTTACAGTTCCGGGGAGCTGTTTTTT CASSQEAGQVYSSGELFF
TRBJ2-5 - TRBD1 TRBV18 TGTGCCAGCTCACCGGGACAGCAAGAGACCCAGTACTTC CASSPGQQETQYF
TRBJ2-5 - TRBD2 TRBV19 TGTGCCAGTAGTATAGCGGGGGGACCGTCCGAGACCCAGTACTTC CASSIAGGPSETQYF